The 19 T cell receptor beta chains given below trace back to one sample, sequenced in a study of blood T cell repertoires in COVID-19. TCRdb keeps only in-frame clones here, not all; method: immunoSEQ multiplex PCR. The table lists around 190,000 clones, 75% to 90% of them singletons. Sequenced: peripheral blood. Receptors originate from a man aged 25 to 40 with acute or convalescent COVID-19.

This clone has a single count. The chain is built from TRBV7-9 and TRBJ1-2; 8 positions match TRBD1. Germline lookup yields CDR1 SEHNR and CDR2 FQNEAQ (reference sequence). The CDR3 contains 16 residues. Germline trimming cut 5 bases from V and 3 bases from J; bases unmatched to any gene: 11. This CDR3 reads CASSPLGGQAYYGYTF. The CDR3 nucleotides are TGTGCCAGCAGCCCATTGGGGGGACAGGCTTACTATGGCTACACCTTC.

The chain uses TRBV9 and TRBJ2-7, with 9 nucleotides matching TRBD2. There are 15 residues in the CDR3. CDR1 SGDLS and CDR2 YYNGEE come from the germline V gene. V lost 3 bases to trimming and J lost 2 bases; unmatched junction nucleotides: 6. CDR3 in amino acids: CASSGHSGRPYEQYF. CDR3 nucleotide sequence: TGTGCCAGCAGCGGACATAGCGGGAGACCCTACGAGCAGTACTTC.

The V gene is TRBV5-1, the J gene TRBJ1-2; 7 nucleotides line up with TRBD1. The CDR3 covers 13 residues. CDR1 and CDR2 from the germline V gene are SGHRS and YFSETQ. The junction had 1 base not matched to a gene; V was cut back by 4 bases and J by 1 base. CDR3 protein: CASSGDSNYGYTF. For the CDR3, the DNA is TGCGCCAGCAGCGGGGACAGTAACTATGGCTACACCTTC.

This chain uses TRBV24-1 with TRBJ2-1, with D possibly TRBD1 on 6 matching bases. V was shortened by 3 bases and J by 3 bases, with 11 bases between the two germline ends. This CDR3 has 15 amino acids. Germline CDR1 KGHDR, CDR2 SFDVKD. CDR3 DNA: TGTGCCACCAGTGATGGGAGACAGGTCTACAATGAGCAGTTCTTC. Its translation is CATSDGRQVYNEQFF.

The chain employs TRBV3-1 (or the pseudogene TRBV3-2) and TRBJ2-5; no definite D call. The CDR3 length is 14 residues. Per the germline V gene, CDR1 is LGHDT and CDR2 is YNNKEL (reference sequence). Between the trimmed V and J ends, which lost 5 bases and 2 bases, there was a span of 12 bases. For the CDR3, the DNA is TGTGCCAGCAGCTACAGACAAGAACAAGAGACCCAGTACTTC. Translated: CASSYRQEQETQYF.

The rearrangement uses TRBV6-1 and TRBJ1-4; maybe TRBD1 (6 bases). The CDR3 spans 15 residues. V shed 0 bases and J shed 4 bases, with 9 bases lying between them. CDR1 is MNHNS and CDR2 is SASEGT in the germline V gene. CDR3 sequence (DNA): TGTGCCAGCAGTGAAGCGGGGGCTTATAATGAAAAACTGTTTTTT. Encoded protein: CASSEAGAYNEKLFF.

The J gene is TRBJ2-4, the V gene TRBV4-1; 8 nucleotides align to TRBD1. V shed 3 bases, J shed 4 bases, and the junction held 5 bases outside the gene matches. CDR1 and CDR2 from the germline V gene are MGHRA and YSYEKL. This CDR3 region has 15 residues. The CDR3 DNA reads TGCGCCAGCAGCCATCGTACAGGGGGGAAAAACATTCAGTACTTC. Translated, it gives CASSHRTGGKNIQYF.

The chain joins TRBV7-8 to TRBJ2-2; 7 bases line up with TRBD2. CDR3 length: 17 residues. The germline V gene encodes CDR1 SGHVS and CDR2 FQNEAQ. V was clipped by 1 base and J by 7 bases; unmatched bases: 12. The CDR3 sequence is CASSLVGSAGYNGELFF. CDR3 DNA sequence: TGTGCCAGCAGCTTAGTTGGGTCAGCGGGGTATAACGGGGAGCTGTTTTTT. Complete variable domain (other parts from reference TRBV7-8 and TRBJ2-2): GAGVSQSPRYKVAKRGQDVALRCDPISGHVSLFWYQQALGQGPEFLTYFQNEAQLDKSGLPSDRFFAERPEGSVSTLKIQRTQQEDSAVYLCASSLVGSAGYNGELFFGEGSRLTVL.

The chain uses TRBV21-1 and TRBJ2-1; whether TRBD2, the table's D call, matches the DNA was not checked. TRBV21-1 is given as a pseudogene. The CDR3 sequence is 19 residues long. The CDR3 DNA reads as TGTGCCAGCAGCACGTACCCCGGGACTAGCGGAATTTTAGAGAATGAGCAGTTCTTC. Its protein is CASSTYPGTSGILENEQFF.

This clone was recorded once. J is TRBJ1-5 and V is TRBV6-2 or TRBV6-3; no reliable D call. Germline assignment: CDR1 MNHEY and CDR2 SVGEGT. The germline V and J ends were trimmed by 6 bases and 2 bases, with 20 bases remaining between them. This CDR3 comprises 17 residues. The CDR3 spells CASSPLRGGFGNQPQHF. CDR3 nucleotides: TGTGCCAGCAGCCCTCTGCGGGGAGGGTTCGGCAATCAGCCCCAGCATTTT.

This clone was recorded only once. V is TRBV7-9 and J is TRBJ2-5; TRBD1 matches at 8 bases. J was trimmed by 2 bases and V by 6 bases; bases with no gene match: 2. The CDR3 has 13 amino acids. Germline V gene sequence: CDR1 SEHNR, CDR2 FQNEAQ (reference sequence). The CDR3 loop reads CASSNRGQETQYF. Written as DNA, the CDR3 is TGTGCCAGCAGTAACAGGGGGCAAGAGACCCAGTACTTC.

The chain has TRBV6-5 and TRBJ2-7, with a possible D match to TRBD2 (6 bases). The CDR3 loop spans 12 amino acids. Deletions cut 6 bases from V and 3 bases from J, with 9 bases between. Germline CDR1 and CDR2: MNHEY and SVGAGI. The CDR3 sequence: CASRRDHYEQYF. The CDR3 coding sequence is TGTGCCAGCAGGCGGGACCACTACGAGCAGTACTTC.

The chain recombines TRBV7-9 with TRBJ2-7, with D tentatively TRBD2 (5 bases). The CDR3 has 18 residues. The V end lost 2 bases, the J end lost 3 bases, and 23 bases lay between the germline ends. The germline V gene has CDR1 SEHNR and CDR2 FQNEAQ (reference sequence). CDR3 sequence (DNA): TGTGCCAGCAGCTTATCGTTACGGCATTCCCTTGGGAGCTACGAGCAGTACTTC. This translates into CASSLSLRHSLGSYEQYF.

The chain is built from TRBV12-3 or TRBV12-4 and TRBJ1-5; D is unresolved. The V end was cut by 6 bases, the J end by 7 bases, with 10 bases between. The CDR3 covers 12 residues. CDR3: CASSRDMQPQHF. Written as DNA, the CDR3 is TGTGCCAGCAGCCGCGACATGCAGCCCCAGCATTTT.

This chain joins TRBV11-2 and TRBJ1-3; D not certain. The V end lost 1 base, the J end lost 2 bases, and 12 bases lay between the germline ends. The germline V gene encodes CDR1 SGHAT and CDR2 FQNNGV. This CDR3 spans 16 amino acids. For the CDR3, the DNA is TGTGCCAGCAGCTTAGGTCTCGCCAGTACTGGAAACACCATATATTTT. It is translated as CASSLGLASTGNTIYF.

This clone has a single count. This chain's CDR3 is CASSMGQGAGYGYTF. DNA of the CDR3: TGTGCCAGTAGTATGGGGCAGGGGGCAGGGTATGGCTACACCTTC. This chain uses TRBV19 with TRBJ1-2; 8 nucleotides agree with TRBD1. The V gene's germline CDR1 is LNHDA and CDR2 SQIVND (reference sequence). The length of the CDR3 is 15 residues. J was trimmed by 5 bases and V by 3 bases; bases with no gene match: 8.

The V gene is TRBV7-2, the J gene TRBJ2-3; 7 bases line up with TRBD2. From germline, CDR1 is SGHTA and CDR2 FQGNSA. V gave up 1 base and J gave up 6 bases; unmatched junction bases: 13. The CDR3 extends over 17 amino acids. In DNA, the CDR3 is TGTGCCAGCAGCTTAGTACGTAGCGGGCGTTTGTCGGATACGCAGTATTTT. It encodes CASSLVRSGRLSDTQYF.

V usage is TRBV28 and J usage is TRBJ2-7; 7 bases fit TRBD1. There are 14 residues in the CDR3. Per the germline V gene, CDR1 is MDHEN and CDR2 is SYDVKM. After removal of 11 bases from V and 0 bases from J, the junction contained 10 bases not matched to a gene. The CDR3 DNA reads TGTGCCGCCCGAACAGGGGCAAGCTCCTACGAGCAGTACTTC. Translated: CAARTGASSYEQYF.

This clone was seen more than once but under ten times. J is TRBJ1-3 and V is TRBV30, with D hard to call. The V gene's germline CDR1 is GTSNPN and CDR2 SVGIG (reference sequence). Between the trimmed V and J ends, which lost 5 bases and 2 bases, there was a span of 13 bases. This CDR3 is built from 14 residues. CDR3 protein: CAWVPPGTGNTIYF. CDR3 coding DNA: TGTGCCTGGGTTCCCCCTGGCACTGGAAACACCATATATTTT.